Below are 30 T cell receptor beta chains sequenced from a single sample in a study of T cells in tuberculosis (dated by TCRdb to the late 2010s). The library was produced with the immunoSEQ multiplex PCR assay. TCRdb stores this immuneACCESS table with in-frame sequences only. Part of the clones is absent; in the studies checked, under half of the shortfall reflects unresolved V genes, and no reason is known for the rest. A total of around 41,000 clones appear in this sample, around 94% of them only once. The top ten hold under 2% of the sample. The sequenced sample was PBMCs. The receptor set was obtained from a donor between 10 and 29 years old with latent tuberculosis or without tuberculosis infection. Some clones in this sample may be carry-over from other donors' samples.

V and J are TRBV4-3 and TRBJ2-7; 13 bases match TRBD2. The germline gives CDR1 LGHNA, CDR2 YSLEER. The CDR3 spans 15 residues. Trimming at V came to 4 bases and at J to 4 bases, leaving 4 bases not matched to a gene. The CDR3 bases are TGCGCCAGCAGCCGAGGACTAGCGGGAGAATACGAGCAGTACTTC. Its translation: CASSRGLAGEYEQYF.

The chain is built from TRBV27 and TRBJ2-7, with a weak D call TRBD1 (5 bases). Germline CDR1 reads MNHEY; CDR2 reads SMNVEV (reference sequence). V lost 7 bases to trimming and J lost 3 bases, with 13 bases between them. The CDR3 totals 13 residues. This chain's CDR3 is CASKISQGYEQYF. The CDR3 DNA reads TGTGCCAGCAAAATATCTCAGGGCTACGAGCAGTACTTC.

This rearrangement joins TRBV9 to TRBJ1-2; 8 bases align to TRBD1. The CDR3 runs to 14 residues. V trimming: 3 bases; J trimming: 12 bases; junction bases outside the gene matches: 13. CDR1 is SGDLS, CDR2 YYNGEE, per germline. CDR3 DNA: TGTGCCAGCAGCGCAGGGGGCGCTTTCTCGAGCCACACCTTC. As protein: CASSAGGAFSSHTF.

This clone was counted between two and nine times. V usage is TRBV7-8 and J usage is TRBJ1-2; no reliable D call. CDR1 is SGHVS, CDR2 FQNEAQ, per germline. Trimming stripped 5 bases from V and 2 bases from J, with 12 bases between. CDR3 size: 14 residues. The CDR3 loop is CASSPSDGNYGYTF. Here the CDR3 DNA reads TGTGCCAGCAGCCCAAGTGACGGGAACTATGGCTACACCTTC.

The J gene is TRBJ2-2, the V gene TRBV6-5; 12 nucleotides match TRBD2. V shed 2 bases and J 6 bases; nucleotides not matched to a gene: 4. Germline V CDR1 and CDR2: MNHEY, SVGAGI. The CDR3 spans 16 residues. This CDR3 is CASSYLTSGRPGELFF. CDR3 DNA sequence: TGTGCCAGCAGTTACCTAACTAGCGGGAGGCCCGGGGAGCTGTTTTTT.

V and J are TRBV30 and TRBJ2-1; 9 bases are a match to TRBD2. V lost 5 bases and J lost 4; bases outside the gene matches: 6. Germline CDR1 is GTSNPN and CDR2 is SVGIG (reference sequence). The CDR3 runs 14 residues. For the CDR3, the DNA is TGTGCCTGGGCCGGGACTAGCTCGTACAATGAGCAGTTCTTC. This encodes CAWAGTSSYNEQFF.

This clone occurred once. The CDR3 sequence: CASASFGGGPNRGDTEAFF. The CDR3 nucleotides read TGTGCCAGCGCCTCCTTTGGAGGGGGACCCAATCGGGGGGACACTGAAGCTTTCTTT. The chain is built from TRBV21-1 and TRBJ1-1. TRBV21-1 corresponds to a pseudogene. The CDR3 is made up of 19 amino acids.

The V and J genes are TRBV2 and TRBJ2-2, with a possible D match to TRBD2 (6 bases). The CDR3 contains 18 residues. Germline V lookup: CDR1 SNHLY, CDR2 FYNNEI. Between the trimmed V and J ends, which lost 8 bases and 2 bases, there was a span of 24 bases. CDR3 bases: TGTGCCAGCCGACCCCGTATGGGAACTAGCCGAAACACCGGGGAGCTGTTTTTT. Translating it yields CASRPRMGTSRNTGELFF.

The gene calls are TRBV19 and TRBJ1-2; D is possibly TRBD1 (5 bases). Germline CDR1 LNHDA, CDR2 SQIVND (reference sequence). CDR3 length: 16 amino acids. Trimming left V 1 base short and J 5 bases short, with 17 bases between. The CDR3 here is CASSIVSGRASYGYTF. CDR3 coding DNA: TGTGCCAGTAGTATAGTGTCGGGCAGGGCTTCTTATGGCTACACCTTC.

The gene calls are TRBV18 and TRBJ2-7; 7 bases line up with TRBD1. From germline, CDR1 is KGHSH and CDR2 LQKENI. CDR3 size: 14 residues. Trimming took 2 bases from V and 6 from J; bases not matched to a gene: 7. The chain's CDR3 is CASSPMDRPGEQYF. The CDR3 DNA reads as TGTGCCAGCTCACCAATGGACAGGCCCGGCGAGCAGTACTTC.

This rearrangement joins TRBV10-3 to TRBJ2-7; 10 bases map to TRBD1. The CDR3 runs to 16 residues. V lost 2 bases and J lost 3; bases outside the gene matches: 7. Germline CDR1 and CDR2: ENHRY and SYGVKD. CDR3 loop: CAISEGTGALLYEQYF. CDR3 coding DNA: TGTGCCATCAGTGAGGGGACAGGGGCCCTCCTCTACGAGCAGTACTTC.

The V call is TRBV6-5, the J call TRBJ2-7, with 9 bases identical to TRBD1. Trimming cost V 4 bases and J 3 bases; bases outside gene matches: 10. Germline CDR1 is MNHEY and CDR2 is SVGAGI. The CDR3 covers 16 residues. The CDR3: CASSWDRDGVNYEQYF. The CDR3 nucleotides are TGTGCCAGCAGTTGGGACAGGGACGGTGTAAACTACGAGCAGTACTTC.

The chain links TRBV20-1 to TRBJ1-2, with D unclear. Between the trimmed V and J ends, which lost 3 bases and 8 bases, there was a span of 10 bases. Per germline, CDR1 DFQATT and CDR2 SNEGSKA (reference sequence). This CDR3 is 11 amino acids long. CDR3 amino acids: CSARGGHGYTF. Written as DNA, the CDR3 is TGCAGTGCTAGGGGAGGGCACGGCTACACCTTC.

The chain is built from TRBV27 and TRBJ2-1; 11 bases match TRBD2. With V trimmed by 6 bases and J by 3 bases, 4 bases remained unmatched. Germline-derived CDR1 and CDR2 are MNHEY and SMNVEV (reference sequence). The CDR3 consists of 15 residues. The CDR3, as DNA: TGTGCCAGCAGGTTGACTAGCGGGAACTACAATGAGCAGTTCTTC. This gives the protein CASRLTSGNYNEQFF.

This chain connects TRBV27 to TRBJ2-2, with TRBD1 identical over 8 bases. After removal of 2 bases from V and 6 bases from J, the junction contained 8 bases not matched to a gene. Germline assignment: CDR1 MNHEY and CDR2 SMNVEV (reference sequence). This CDR3 comprises 16 residues. The CDR3 region has the DNA TGTGCCAGCAGTTTAGTGGCAGGGGGCGGCCCCGGGGAGCTGTTTTTT. Translated, it gives CASSLVAGGGPGELFF.

The chain recombines TRBV4-1 with TRBJ2-1; D call uncertain. The CDR3 has 15 amino acids. Germline CDR1 reads MGHRA; CDR2 reads YSYEKL. Deletions cut 1 base from V and 1 base from J, with 8 bases between. The CDR3 DNA sequence: TGCGCCAGCAGCCAAGGGCGGAGATCCTACAATGAGCAGTTCTTC. Protein: CASSQGRRSYNEQFF.

This sequence joins TRBV18 and TRBJ2-1, with D tentatively TRBD1 (6 bases). The CDR3 has 11 amino acids. V was trimmed by 8 bases and J by 10 bases, leaving 12 bases between them. Germline V CDR1 and CDR2: KGHSH, LQKENI. This CDR3 is CASRSGTEQFF. The DNA of the CDR3 is TGTGCCAGCCGTTCCGGGACAGAGCAGTTCTTC. Complete variable domain (other parts from reference TRBV18 and TRBJ2-1): NAGVMQNPRHLVRRRGQEARLRCSPMKGHSHVYWYRQLPEEGLKFMVYLQKENIIDESGMPKERFSAEFPKEGPSILRIQQVVRGDSAAYFCASRSGTEQFFGPGTRLTVL.

This chain links TRBV4-3 with TRBJ2-7, with 11 bases matching TRBD1. V lost 1 base to trimming and J lost 3 bases; unmatched junction nucleotides: 5. The germline gives CDR1 LGHNA, CDR2 YSLEER. The CDR3 is made up of 16 amino acids. The CDR3 is CASSQVVGTGGYEQYF. For the CDR3, the DNA is TGCGCCAGCAGCCAAGTAGTCGGGACAGGGGGCTACGAGCAGTACTTC.

The count of this clone is one. This chain uses TRBV9 with TRBJ1-2; 7 nucleotides line up with TRBD1. The CDR3 spans 14 residues. V was pared by 3 bases and J by 4 bases, with 6 bases of the junction left unmatched. Per the germline V gene, CDR1 is SGDLS and CDR2 is YYNGEE. The CDR3 is CASSARQGGYGYTF. The DNA of the CDR3 is TGTGCCAGCAGCGCGAGACAGGGCGGCTATGGCTACACCTTC.

V usage is TRBV15 and J usage is TRBJ1-4; 10 nucleotides match TRBD1. Germline CDR1 LNHNV, CDR2 YYDKDF (reference sequence). The CDR3 runs 13 residues. Trimming took 7 bases from V and 8 from J; bases not matched to a gene: 4. The CDR3 nucleotides are TGTGCCACCAACGACAGGGGGCGAGAAAAACTGTTTTTT. It yields the protein CATNDRGREKLFF.

The DNA of the CDR3 is TGTGCCAGTATCAACAGGGCGTTGATAACTGAAGCTTTCTTT. Protein product: CASINRALITEAFF. The V and J genes are TRBV19 and TRBJ1-1; a possible D gene is TRBD1 (6 bases). Germline V CDR1 and CDR2: LNHDA, SQIVND (reference sequence). The CDR3 sequence is 14 residues long. V dropped 7 bases and J dropped 5 bases, with 17 bases sitting between them.

The V call is TRBV5-1, the J call TRBJ1-5; maybe TRBD1 (5 bases). The V end lost 3 bases, the J end lost 0 bases, and 19 bases lay between the germline ends. Germline V lookup: CDR1 SGHRS, CDR2 YFSETQ. The CDR3 contains 18 residues. CDR3 sequence reads: CASSSADTKDYSNQPQHF. As DNA, the CDR3 is TGCGCCAGCAGCTCCGCGGACACAAAGGACTATAGCAATCAGCCCCAGCATTTT.

The V call is TRBV14, the J call TRBJ1-1; D gene ambiguous. The CDR3 runs to 14 residues. The V end was cut by 0 bases, the J end by 5 bases, with 10 bases between. Per the germline V gene, CDR1 is SGHDN and CDR2 is FVKESK. CDR3 amino acids: CASSQDVSKTEAFF. Written as DNA, the CDR3 is TGTGCCAGCAGCCAAGATGTTTCTAAGACTGAAGCTTTCTTT.

The CDR3 here is CASSKDTNTEAFF. In DNA form, the CDR3 reads TGCGCCAGCAGCAAGGACACGAACACTGAAGCTTTCTTT. V gene TRBV5-1 combines with J gene TRBJ1-1; TRBD1 might be the D (5 bases). CDR1 is SGHRS, CDR2 YFSETQ, per germline. There are 13 residues in the CDR3. V lost 4 bases and J 1 base, leaving 8 bases between the germline ends.

This chain links TRBV9 with TRBJ2-3; 10 bases line up with TRBD2. V shed 0 bases and J 2 bases; nucleotides not matched to a gene: 15. The length of the CDR3 is 20 residues. Germline assignment: CDR1 SGDLS and CDR2 YYNGEE. The CDR3 reads CASSVDIWKGLAPYTDTQYF. In DNA form, the CDR3 reads TGTGCCAGCAGCGTAGATATTTGGAAGGGACTAGCGCCTTACACAGATACGCAGTATTTT.

The chain has TRBV6-1 and TRBJ2-7; D ambiguous. Trimming shortened V by 6 bases and J by 0 bases, and 15 bases separated the two germline ends. The CDR3 loop spans 15 amino acids. Germline CDR1 is MNHNS and CDR2 is SASEGT. The DNA for the CDR3 is TGTGCCAGCAGCCGCCCTACTGGAGACTCCTACGAGCAGTACTTC. Its translation: CASSRPTGDSYEQYF.

The J gene is TRBJ2-7, the V gene TRBV28, with D possibly matching TRBD1 (6 bases). The CDR3 consists of 15 residues. Germline V gene lookup returns CDR1 MDHEN and CDR2 SYDVKM. V was shortened by 0 bases and J by 0 bases, with 9 bases between the two germline ends. The DNA for the CDR3 is TGTGCCAGCAGTTTATGGGACAGACCCTCCTACGAGCAGTACTTC. Its protein product is CASSLWDRPSYEQYF.

The V gene is TRBV6-4, the J gene TRBJ2-1; 12 positions match TRBD1. The ends lost 0 bases at V and 6 bases at J; junction bases unmatched: 3. The CDR3 runs 16 residues. CDR1 is MRHNA and CDR2 is SNTAGT in the germline V gene. The CDR3 DNA reads as TGTGCCAGCAGTGACTCGGGACAGGGGGCCCTCAATGAGCAGTTCTTC. This encodes CASSDSGQGALNEQFF.

This clone was detected only once. The J gene is TRBJ2-7, the V gene TRBV7-2, with TRBD1 matching over 8 bases. The CDR3 length is 16 residues. V trimming: 2 bases; J trimming: 3 bases; junction bases outside the gene matches: 9. Per germline, CDR1 SGHTA and CDR2 FQGNSA. The CDR3 protein is CASSLKVGQGNYEQYF. The DNA for the CDR3 is TGTGCCAGCAGCTTAAAAGTCGGACAGGGCAACTACGAGCAGTACTTC.

The chain links TRBV2 to TRBJ1-5; no clear D. CDR3 length: 14 amino acids. V was pared by 3 bases and J by 0 bases, with 6 bases between. Germline-derived CDR1 and CDR2 are SNHLY and FYNNEI. CDR3: CASSERDSNQPQHF. As DNA, the CDR3 is TGTGCCAGCAGTGAGAGGGATAGCAATCAGCCCCAGCATTTT.